This T cell receptor (beta chain) was identified in a study of blood T cell repertoires in COVID-19. This CDR3 is built from 15 residues. CDR1 SGHDN and CDR2 FVKESK come from the germline V gene. V dropped 5 bases and J dropped 7 bases, with 20 bases sitting between them. No more than 2 weeks before study entry, exposed participants had met a case of COVID-19. The repertoire was sequenced with immunoSEQ multiplex PCR; TCRdb's copy has only in-frame clones and lacks some. The sample comprises 220,000 or so clones, around 87% of which are singletons, and roughly 16% rests with the top ten. This clonotype was sampled from a man aged 30 to 39 who had been exposed to COVID-19. V and J are TRBV14 and TRBJ1-2; no clear D. Material for sequencing was PBMCs or T cells enriched from blood (not recorded which). The CDR3 loop reads CASSNRTGRGGGYTF. The DNA of the CDR3 is TGTGCCAGCAGCAATCGGACGGGCCGAGGAGGTGGCTACACCTTC.